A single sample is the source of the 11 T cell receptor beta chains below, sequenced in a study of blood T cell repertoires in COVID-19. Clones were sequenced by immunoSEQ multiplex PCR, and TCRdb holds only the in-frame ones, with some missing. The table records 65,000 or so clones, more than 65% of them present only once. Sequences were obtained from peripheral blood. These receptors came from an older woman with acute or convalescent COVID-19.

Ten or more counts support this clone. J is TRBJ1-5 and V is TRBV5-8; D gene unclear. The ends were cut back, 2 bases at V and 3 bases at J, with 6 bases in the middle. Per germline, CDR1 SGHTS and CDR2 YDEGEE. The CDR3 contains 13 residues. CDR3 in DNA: TGTGCCAGCAGCTTTTACAACAATCAGCCCCAGCATTTT. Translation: CASSFYNNQPQHF. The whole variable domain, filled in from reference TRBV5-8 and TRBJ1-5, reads EAGVTQSPTHLIKTRGQQATLRCSPISGHTSVYWYQQALGLGLQFLLWYDEGEERNRGNFPPRFSGRQFPNYSSELNVNALELEDSALYLCASSFYNNQPQHFGDGTRLSIL.

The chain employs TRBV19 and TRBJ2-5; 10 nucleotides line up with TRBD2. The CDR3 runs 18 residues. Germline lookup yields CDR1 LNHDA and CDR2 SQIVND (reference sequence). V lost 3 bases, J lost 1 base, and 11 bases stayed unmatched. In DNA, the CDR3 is TGTGCCAGTAGTATGCAAGCTAGCGGGGGCCCTTCCCAAGAGACCCAGTACTTC. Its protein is CASSMQASGGPSQETQYF.

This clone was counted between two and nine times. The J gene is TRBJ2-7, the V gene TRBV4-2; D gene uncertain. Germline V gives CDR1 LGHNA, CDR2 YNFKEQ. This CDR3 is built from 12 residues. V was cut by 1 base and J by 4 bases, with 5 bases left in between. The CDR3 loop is CASSQAGYEQYF. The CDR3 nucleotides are TGTGCCAGCAGCCAAGCGGGTTACGAGCAGTACTTC.

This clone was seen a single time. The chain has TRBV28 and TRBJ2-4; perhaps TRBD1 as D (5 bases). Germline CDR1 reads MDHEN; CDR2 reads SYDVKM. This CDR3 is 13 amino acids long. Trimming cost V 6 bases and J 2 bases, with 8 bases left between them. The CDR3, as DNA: TGTGCCAGCAGGGGGCCGTCCAAAAACATTCAGTACTTC. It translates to CASRGPSKNIQYF.

For the CDR3, the DNA is TGTGCCAGCAGCCCTCCCTTTAGCACAGATACGCAGTATTTT. It encodes CASSPPFSTDTQYF. The V gene is TRBV7-2, the J gene TRBJ2-3; no reliable D call. CDR3 length equals 14 residues. V dropped 5 bases and J dropped 0 bases, with 9 bases sitting between them. From germline, CDR1 is SGHTA and CDR2 FQGNSA.

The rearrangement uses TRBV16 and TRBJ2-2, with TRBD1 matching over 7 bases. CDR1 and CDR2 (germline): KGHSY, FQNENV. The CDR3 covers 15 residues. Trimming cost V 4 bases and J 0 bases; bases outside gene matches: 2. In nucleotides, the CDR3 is TGTGCCAGCAGCCTCGGACAGGCGAACACCGGGGAGCTGTTTTTT. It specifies CASSLGQANTGELFF.

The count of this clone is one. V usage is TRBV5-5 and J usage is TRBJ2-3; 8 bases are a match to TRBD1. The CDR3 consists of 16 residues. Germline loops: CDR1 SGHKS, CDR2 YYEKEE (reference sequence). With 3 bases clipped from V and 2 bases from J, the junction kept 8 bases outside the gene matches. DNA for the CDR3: TGTGCCAGCAGCTCGCCCAGGGGGCCCAACACAGATACGCAGTATTTT. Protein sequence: CASSSPRGPNTDTQYF.

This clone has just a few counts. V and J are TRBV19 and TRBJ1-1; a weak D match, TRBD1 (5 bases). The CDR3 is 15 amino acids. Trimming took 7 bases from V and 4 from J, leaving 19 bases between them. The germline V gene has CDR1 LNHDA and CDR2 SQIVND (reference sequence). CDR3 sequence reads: CASTPRGERGTEAFF. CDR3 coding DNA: TGTGCCAGTACCCCACGGGGGGAAAGGGGCACTGAAGCTTTCTTT. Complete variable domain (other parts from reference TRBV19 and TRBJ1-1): DGGITQSPKYLFRKEGQNVTLSCEQNLNHDAMYWYRQDPGQGLRLIYYSQIVNDFQKGDIAEGYSVSREKKESFPLTVTSAQKNPTAFYLCASTPRGERGTEAFFGQGTRLTVV.

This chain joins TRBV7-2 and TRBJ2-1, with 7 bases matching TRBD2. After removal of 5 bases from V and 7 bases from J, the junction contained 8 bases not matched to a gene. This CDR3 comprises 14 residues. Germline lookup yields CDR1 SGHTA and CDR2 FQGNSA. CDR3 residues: CASSLEIAGNEQFF. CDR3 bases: TGTGCCAGCAGCCTTGAGATAGCGGGTAATGAGCAGTTCTTC.

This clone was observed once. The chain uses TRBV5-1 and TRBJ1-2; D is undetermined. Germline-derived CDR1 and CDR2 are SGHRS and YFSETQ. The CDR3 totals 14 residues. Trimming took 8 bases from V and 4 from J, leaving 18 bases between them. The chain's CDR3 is CASTGGEGSYGYTF. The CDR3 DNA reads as TGCGCCAGTACCGGAGGTGAGGGAAGCTATGGCTACACCTTC.

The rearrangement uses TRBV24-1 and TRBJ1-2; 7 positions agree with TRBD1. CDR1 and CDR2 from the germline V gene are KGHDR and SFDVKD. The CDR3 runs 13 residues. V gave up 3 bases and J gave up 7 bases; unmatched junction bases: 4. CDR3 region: CATSDVDRAGYTF. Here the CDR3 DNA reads TGTGCCACCAGTGATGTAGACAGGGCTGGCTACACCTTC.